A selection of T cell receptor beta chains follows, all from one sample in a study of graft-versus-host responses after intestinal transplantation. Sequencing used immunoSEQ multiplex PCR; TCRdb keeps in-frame clones, though not all of them. Of more than 65,000 clones listed, approximately 84% are singletons. No antigens are known for them. Here the sequenced sample was unstimulated CD4+ T cells sorted from spleen or lymph node cells, taken before transplant. All receptors come from a human donor who was the organ donor for an intestinal transplant. Both conserved end residues are part of each CDR3. D genes are given only for firm matches. Rows give clone size only sometimes, using once, few, many, or a class for an expanded clone.

>TRBJ2-5|NA|13|NA|TRBV6-5
CASLTHQGETQYF
TGTGCCAGCCTGACTCATCAGGGAGAGACCCAGTACTTC
>TRBJ2-3|NA|14|NA|TRBV6-1
CASSPKGGTDTQYF
TGTGCCAGCAGTCCTAAGGGGGGCACAGATACGCAGTATTTT
>TRBJ1-1|NA|14|NA|TRBV10-3
CAISDGRPGAEAFF
TGTGCCATCAGTGATGGCAGACCGGGAGCTGAAGCTTTCTTT
>TRBJ2-1|TRBD1|18|once|TRBV5-1
CASSNAFGTGGLESEQFF
TGCGCCAGCAGCAACGCCTTTGGGACAGGAGGCTTGGAGAGTGAGCAGTTCTTC
>TRBJ1-3|TRBD1|18|NA|TRBV5-1
CASSERPGQGASGNTIYF
TGCGCCAGCAGCGAACGGCCGGGACAGGGGGCTTCTGGAAACACCATATATTTT
>TRBJ1-4|TRBD1|16|NA|TRBV4-3
CASSHFAGTGDEKLFF
TGCGCCAGCAGCCACTTCGCCGGGACAGGGGATGAAAAACTGTTTTTT
>TRBJ2-3|TRBD1|16|NA|TRBV5-1
CASSPDRGILSDTQYF
TGCGCCAGCAGCCCGGACAGGGGTATCTTATCAGATACGCAGTATTTT
>TRBJ1-1|NA|13|NA|TRBV6-5
CASSYGRGMGAFF
TGTGCCAGCAGTTACGGCCGAGGGATGGGAGCTTTCTTT
>TRBJ2-3|TRBD2|16|NA|TRBV13
CASSLLAGGPPDTQYF
TGTGCCAGCAGCCTGTTAGCGGGGGGGCCGCCAGATACGCAGTATTTT
>TRBJ1-2|TRBD1|13|few|TRBV6-6
CASSYPNRGDYTF
TGTGCCAGCAGTTATCCCAACAGGGGGGACTACACCTTC
>TRBJ1-1|TRBD1|14|NA|TRBV6-1
CASSERQGHTEAFF
TGTGCCAGCAGTGAAAGACAGGGGCACACTGAAGCTTTCTTT
>TRBJ2-3|NA|15|NA|TRBV28
CASSLSGGTGDTQYF
TGTGCCAGCAGTTTAAGCGGGGGGACAGGAGATACGCAGTATTTT
>TRBJ2-1|NA|13|NA|TRBV25-1
CASSERGSDEQFF
TGTGCCAGCAGTGAACGTGGTAGCGATGAGCAGTTCTTC
>TRBJ2-2|NA|14|NA|TRBV7-9
CASRRADTSGELFF
TGTGCCAGCAGGAGGGCCGACACTTCCGGGGAGCTGTTTTTT
>TRBJ1-1|NA|14|few|TRBV7-3
CASSFQTGNTEAFF
TGTGCCAGCAGTTTCCAGACAGGTAACACTGAAGCTTTCTTT
>TRBJ1-5|NA|14|NA|TRBV30
CAWSRTVTNQPQHF
TGTGCCTGGAGTAGGACAGTAACAAATCAGCCCCAGCATTTT
>TRBJ1-1|TRBD1|16|NA|TRBV6-5
CASSYVGQGLTTEAFF
TGTGCCAGCAGTTACGTGGGACAGGGACTCACCACTGAAGCTTTCTTT
>TRBJ2-3|NA|14|NA|TRBV7-2
CASSLGQGTDTQYF
TGTGCCAGCAGCTTAGGACAGGGCACAGATACGCAGTATTTT
>TRBJ2-1|NA|15|NA|TRBV19
CASSPGGFGLNEQFF
TGTGCCAGTAGCCCAGGTGGTTTTGGCCTTAATGAGCAGTTCTTC
>TRBJ2-1|NA|11|NA|TRBV28
CASSLRNEQFF
TGTGCCAGCAGTTTGAGAAATGAGCAGTTCTTC
>TRBJ1-2|TRBD1|16|few|TRBV13
CASSLGVKTGEDGYTF
TGTGCCAGCAGCTTAGGCGTCAAGACAGGGGAGGATGGCTACACCTTC
>TRBJ1-2|NA|11|NA|TRBV2
CASRARYGYTF
TGTGCCAGCAGAGCCCGGTATGGCTACACCTTC
>TRBJ1-5|NA|11|NA|TRBV6-1
CASSVGQPQHF
TGTGCCAGCAGTGTCGGGCAGCCCCAGCATTTT
>TRBJ1-2|NA|13|few|TRBV18
CASSSDSYYGYTF
TGTGCCAGCTCATCAGACAGTTACTATGGCTACACCTTC
>TRBJ1-1|NA|13|NA|TRBV19
CATTQTGNTEAFF
TGTGCCACCACCCAAACAGGGAACACTGAAGCTTTCTTT
>TRBJ2-5|TRBD2|14|NA|TRBV7-2
CASSQRGWEETQYF
TGTGCCAGCAGCCAGCGGGGGTGGGAAGAGACCCAGTACTTC
>TRBJ1-1|NA|16|NA|TRBV5-1
CASSLAMDSMNTEAFF
TGCGCCAGCAGCTTGGCTATGGACAGCATGAACACTGAAGCTTTCTTT
>TRBJ1-5|NA|12|NA|TRBV6-5
CASSKPTGAQHF
TGTGCCAGCAGTAAACCGACGGGGGCCCAGCATTTT
>TRBJ2-5|TRBD1|15|NA|TRBV4-1
CASSQDGTGEETQYF
TGCGCCAGCAGCCAAGATGGGACAGGGGAAGAGACCCAGTACTTC
>TRBJ1-2|TRBD1|16|NA|TRBV30
CAWSVEASGTVYGYTF
TGTGCCTGGAGTGTAGAAGCTTCCGGGACAGTCTATGGCTACACCTTC
>TRBJ1-1|TRBD1|12|NA|TRBV29-1
CSYGRGLGEAFF
TGCAGCTACGGCAGGGGGCTGGGTGAAGCTTTCTTT
>TRBJ2-1|TRBD2|16|NA|TRBV6-6
CASSRTLAGALAEQFF
TGTGCCAGCAGCCGGACGCTAGCGGGGGCCCTTGCTGAGCAGTTCTTC
>TRBJ1-5|NA|15|NA|TRBV5-6
CASSLGPGGNQPQHF
TGTGCCAGCAGCTTGGGGCCAGGGGGCAATCAGCCCCAGCATTTT
>TRBJ2-2|NA|16|NA|TRBV5-1
CASSFHQGSGTGELFF
TGCGCCAGCAGTTTTCACCAGGGTTCCGGCACCGGGGAGCTGTTTTTT
>TRBJ1-5|NA|13|NA|TRBV28
CASSLSEQGIGHF
TGTGCCAGCAGTTTATCGGAACAGGGTATTGGGCATTTT
>TRBJ1-2|TRBD1|17|few|TRBV7-9
CASSLGGTGQGIYGYTF
TGTGCCAGCAGCTTAGGAGGAACGGGACAGGGGATCTATGGCTACACCTTC
>TRBJ1-1|NA|14|NA|TRBV6-5
CASSSDSRNTEAFF
TGTGCCAGCAGTTCGGACAGTCGGAACACTGAAGCTTTCTTT
>TRBJ2-3|TRBD2|15|NA|TRBV5-4
CASSLARGGTDTQYF
TGTGCCAGCAGCTTGGCACGGGGGGGCACAGATACGCAGTATTTT
>TRBJ2-3|NA|15|NA|TRBV11-3
CASSLGGHATDTQYF
TGTGCCAGCAGCTTAGGCGGGCACGCCACAGATACGCAGTATTTT
>TRBJ1-4|TRBD1|14|NA|TRBV10-3
CAINTGGPNEKLFF
TGTGCCATCAATACAGGGGGCCCTAATGAAAAACTGTTTTTT
>TRBJ1-1|NA|12|NA|TRBV5-1
CASTRENTEAFF
TGCGCCAGCACCAGGGAGAACACTGAAGCTTTCTTT
>TRBJ2-1|NA|13|NA|TRBV10-3
CAIGRGQYNEQFF
TGTGCCATCGGCCGGGGACAATACAATGAGCAGTTCTTC
>TRBJ1-1|TRBD1|16|NA|TRBV6-7
CARTGQGGCRDTEAFF
TGTGCCAGGACTGGACAGGGAGGATGTAGGGACACTGAAGCTTTCTTT
>TRBJ2-2|NA|13|NA|TRBV11-2
CASSFRGTGELFF
TGTGCCAGCAGCTTTCGGGGGACCGGGGAGCTGTTTTTT
>TRBJ1-6|TRBD1|18|NA|TRBV7-2
CASSLFFRAGTGYSPLHF
TGTGCCAGCAGCTTATTTTTCAGGGCCGGGACAGGATATTCACCCCTCCACTTT
>TRBJ1-6|NA|13|NA|TRBV19
CASSLRGGSPLHF
TGTGCCAGTAGTCTCCGGGGTGGGTCACCCCTCCACTTT
>TRBJ1-1|NA|14|NA|TRBV5-1
CASRVRTENTEAFF
TGCGCCAGCAGGGTCCGGACAGAGAACACTGAAGCTTTCTTT
>TRBJ2-2|NA|14|NA|TRBV5-4
CASSFSRSTGELFF
TGTGCCAGCAGCTTTTCCAGATCGACCGGGGAGCTGTTTTTT
>TRBJ2-5|NA|13|NA|TRBV10-3
CAISDFEAETQYF
TGTGCCATCAGTGACTTCGAAGCGGAGACCCAGTACTTC
>TRBJ2-5|NA|13|NA|TRBV5-4
CASNSRDKETQYF
TGTGCCAGCAACTCCCGGGACAAAGAGACCCAGTACTTC
>TRBJ1-4|TRBD1|16|NA|TRBV7-9
CASSLATGVKGEKLFF
TGTGCCAGCAGCTTAGCGACAGGGGTGAAGGGTGAAAAACTGTTTTTT
>TRBJ1-1|TRBD1|15|NA|TRBV5-1
CASKKLGQTNTEAFF
TGCGCCAGCAAAAAGCTGGGACAGACGAACACTGAAGCTTTCTTT